Detailed here is one T cell receptor beta chain. Method: immunoSEQ multiplex PCR; TCRdb's copy keeps in-frame clones and lacks some. Among roughly 500,000 clones listed, around nine tenths were seen once. CDR3 size: 14 residues. The germline CDR1 and CDR2 sequences are DFQATT and SNEGSKA (reference sequence). V lost 6 bases and J lost 7; bases outside the gene matches: 12. The data belong to a study of blood T cell repertoires in COVID-19. The sequenced sample consisted of PBMCs or T cells enriched from blood (not recorded which). J is TRBJ1-2 and V is TRBV20-1, with 9 nucleotides matching TRBD1. The sequence was collected from a woman aged 60-75 years who had recovered from COVID-19. The CDR3 here is CSASSGTGFSGYTF. Here the CDR3 DNA reads TGCAGTGCGAGTTCCGGGACAGGGTTTAGTGGCTACACCTTC.